The 3 T cell receptor beta chains listed next were all sequenced from one sample in a study of blood T cell repertoires in COVID-19 (TCRdb year 2020). The method was the immunoSEQ multiplex PCR assay. TCRdb carries this immuneACCESS record with in-frame sequences only. Its versions omit some clonotypes, under half of them owing to an unresolved V gene in the studies checked, with the rest unexplained. The sample has roughly 300,000 clones on record, roughly 90% of them singletons. The top ten clones comprise approximately 6.5% of the sample. The sequenced sample consisted of peripheral blood. These receptor sequences come from a man in his late teens or twenties who had recovered from COVID-19.

The J gene is TRBJ2-1, the V gene TRBV19; 7 nucleotides line up with TRBD2. V shed 1 base, J shed 0 bases, and the junction held 3 bases outside the gene matches. Germline assignment: CDR1 LNHDA and CDR2 SQIVND (reference sequence). The CDR3 runs to 16 residues. The chain's CDR3 is CASSIVSGGSYNEQFF. The DNA of the CDR3 is TGTGCCAGTAGTATAGTATCGGGGGGCTCCTACAATGAGCAGTTCTTC.

The chain recombines TRBV5-4 with TRBJ1-2; D may be TRBD1 (6 bases). Trimming removed 3 bases from V and 6 bases from J, with 12 bases in between. The CDR3 runs to 13 residues. The germline gives CDR1 SGHNT, CDR2 YYREEE (reference sequence). In DNA form, the CDR3 reads TGTGCCAGCAGCTCTCCCGGGACACATGGCTACACCTTC. It yields the protein CASSSPGTHGYTF.

This sequence joins TRBV14 and TRBJ2-1, with 8 nucleotides matching TRBD2. Germline lookup yields CDR1 SGHDN and CDR2 FVKESK. The CDR3 has 16 residues. V lost 6 bases and J lost 0; bases outside the gene matches: 7. The chain's CDR3 is CASSLTTSGSYNEQFF. In nucleotides, the CDR3 is TGTGCCAGCAGTCTTACTACTAGCGGCTCCTACAATGAGCAGTTCTTC.